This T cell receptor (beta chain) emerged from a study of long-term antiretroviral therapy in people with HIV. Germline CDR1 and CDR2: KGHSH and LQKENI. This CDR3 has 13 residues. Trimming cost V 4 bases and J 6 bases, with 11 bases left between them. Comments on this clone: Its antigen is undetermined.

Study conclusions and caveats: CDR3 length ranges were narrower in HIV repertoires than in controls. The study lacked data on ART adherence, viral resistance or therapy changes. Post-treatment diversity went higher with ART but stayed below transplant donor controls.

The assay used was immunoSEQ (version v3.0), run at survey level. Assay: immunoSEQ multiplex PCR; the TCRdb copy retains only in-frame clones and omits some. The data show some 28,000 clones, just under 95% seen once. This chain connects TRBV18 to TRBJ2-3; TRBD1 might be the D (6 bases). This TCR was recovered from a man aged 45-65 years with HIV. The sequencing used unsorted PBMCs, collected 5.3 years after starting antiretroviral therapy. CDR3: CASSRTVADTQYF. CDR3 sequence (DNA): TGTGCCAGCTCACGGACAGTCGCGGATACGCAGTATTTT.